This T cell receptor beta chain was captured by sequencing in a study of beta chain features in type 1 diabetes. Overall study context: Cell yields, gender and age were comparable in patients and healthy donors. General study findings and limits: Cells that show high TCR expression could be over-represented by cDNA sequencing.

As every portion of the isolated RNA was reverse transcribed, the sequencing read expressed TCRB transcripts. Method: immunoSEQ multiplex PCR; TCRdb's copy keeps in-frame clones and lacks some. The table lists about 900,000 clones, 15% to 20% of them singletons. For this clone: What it binds is not known.

The TCR was taken from a woman younger than 35 in good health. Sequencing was performed on naive CD4+ T cells from blood.

The CDR3 DNA is TGTGCCAGCAGCTTAAGAGGGTATGAGCAGTTCTTC. As protein: CASSLRGYEQFF. The genes are TRBV7-2 and TRBJ2-1, with a tentative D call TRBD2 (5 bases). Germline V gene sequence: CDR1 SGHTA, CDR2 FQGNSA. This CDR3 is built from 12 residues. Trimming pared 2 bases from V and 8 bases from J, leaving 7 bases between.